The clone carrying this TCR beta chain was seen a few times. The antigen remains unidentified. This may be a read error: a much more frequent sequence differs by one nucleotide. The template was RNA from unsorted bulk tissue. This sample is part of a study of tumor and adjacent non-tumor tissue in lung cancer. Regarding the study as a whole: Higher tumor TCR diversity was associated with shorter survival. Significantly higher TCR diversity was found in tumor than normal lung.

Germline CDR1 is MGHRA and CDR2 is YSYEKL. The CDR3 consists of 14 residues. Three rounds of nested PCR, following a modified ARM-PCR protocol, produced the TCRbeta library. TCRdb re-called the multiplex PCR reads with MiXCR, one entry per CDR3 protein. Here the sample spans some 84,000 distinct CDR3 sequences, around 57% being singletons. The sample consisted of lung tumor tissue. The genes are TRBV4-1 and TRBJ2-7; weak D call: TRBD2 (5 bases). The TCR was taken from a man in his 70s with non-small cell lung cancer. CDR3 DNA sequence: TGCACCAGCAGCCCTAGCCCAGAGGCCTACGAGCAGTACTTC. Its translation: CTSSPSPEAYEQYF.